Listed here are 5 T cell receptor beta chains from one sample, sequenced in a study of blood T cell repertoires in COVID-19. Using immunoSEQ multiplex PCR, the repertoire was profiled, and TCRdb retains in-frame clones only, with some absent. The profile shows about 360,000 clones, 65% to 90% of them singletons. Specimen: peripheral blood. The receptors originated from a woman aged 60-70 years with COVID-19, enrolled during active disease.

This clone is a singleton in its sample. The chain recombines TRBV5-1 with TRBJ1-5; no reliable D call. CDR3 size: 16 residues. Germline loops: CDR1 SGHRS, CDR2 YFSETQ. V lost 0 bases and J 0 bases, leaving 10 bases between the germline ends. In nucleotides, the CDR3 is TGCGCCAGCAGCTTGGGTGGCGGTAATAGCAATCAGCCCCAGCATTTT. It encodes CASSLGGGNSNQPQHF.

The V and J genes are TRBV7-9 and TRBJ1-6, with TRBD1 as a possible D gene (5 bases). V dropped 2 bases and J dropped 7 bases, with 18 bases sitting between them. The CDR3 runs to 17 residues. Germline V gene lookup returns CDR1 SEHNR and CDR2 FQNEAQ (reference sequence). This CDR3 is CASSLPPGGTGNSPLHF. CDR3 bases: TGTGCCAGCAGCTTACCCCCGGGGGGGACGGGGAATTCACCCCTCCACTTT.

The chain employs TRBV5-1 and TRBJ2-3, with TRBD1 identical over 8 bases. Trimming removed 3 bases from V and 4 bases from J; junction bases left unmatched: 4. In germline, CDR1 is SGHRS, CDR2 YFSETQ. The length of the CDR3 is 14 residues. The CDR3 bases are TGCGCCAGCAGCTCTGGACAGGGTCCAGATACGCAGTATTTT. It yields the protein CASSSGQGPDTQYF.

This rearrangement joins TRBV30 to TRBJ2-1, with D maybe TRBD2 (6 bases). The length of the CDR3 is 14 residues. From germline, CDR1 is GTSNPN and CDR2 SVGIG (reference sequence). Between the trimmed V and J ends, which lost 2 bases and 6 bases, there was a span of 14 bases. The CDR3 loop reads CAWSPPGVSNEQFF. For the CDR3, the DNA is TGTGCCTGGAGTCCTCCGGGGGTAAGCAATGAGCAGTTCTTC.

The chain couples TRBV2 to TRBJ1-4; no clear D. This CDR3 comprises 14 residues. The germline V gene has CDR1 SNHLY and CDR2 FYNNEI. V lost 6 bases and J 3 bases, leaving 11 bases between the germline ends. The CDR3 region is CASRIQSSNEKLFF. CDR3 nucleotide sequence: TGTGCCAGCAGAATACAGTCATCTAATGAAAAACTGTTTTTT.